The table lists the clone carrying this TCR beta chain with a few counts. The data were obtained in a study of blood T cells in healthy people across ages. A second PCR, run for about 7 to 11 cycles, used a sample-barcoded 5' primer plus a J-beta primer mix. One entry per CDR3 protein results from TCRdb running MiXCR on the 5' RACE reads. The sample holds 1.5 million to 1.8 million distinct CDR3 sequences, 40% to 45% seen once. The CDR3 contains 16 residues. The germline V and J ends were trimmed by 0 bases and 1 base, with 11 bases remaining between them. CDR1 is LGHNA, CDR2 YSLEER, per germline. The TCR sequence derives from a woman under 30 in good health. The J gene is TRBJ2-3, the V gene TRBV4-3; D uncertain. What was sequenced was blood. The CDR3 loop is CASSQDLARGTDTQYF. The CDR3, as DNA: TGCGCCAGCAGCCAAGATCTCGCCCGGGGCACAGATACGCAGTATTTT.